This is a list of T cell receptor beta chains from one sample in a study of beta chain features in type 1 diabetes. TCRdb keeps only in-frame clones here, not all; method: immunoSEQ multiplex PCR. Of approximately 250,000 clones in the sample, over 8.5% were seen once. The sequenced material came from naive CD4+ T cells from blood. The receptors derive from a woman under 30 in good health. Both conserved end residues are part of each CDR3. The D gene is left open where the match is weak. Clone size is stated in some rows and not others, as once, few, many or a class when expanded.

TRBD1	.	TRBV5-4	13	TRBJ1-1	TGTGCCAGCAGCAAACAGGGGAAGACTGAAGCTTTCTTT	CASSKQGKTEAFF
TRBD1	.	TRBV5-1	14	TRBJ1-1	TGCGCCAGCAGCTACCGGGACAGTAACACTGAAGCTTTCTTT	CASSYRDSNTEAFF
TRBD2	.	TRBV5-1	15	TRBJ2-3	TGCGCCAGCAGCTTGGATACGGCTAGCGGGAGTACGCAGTATTTT	CASSLDTASGSTQYF
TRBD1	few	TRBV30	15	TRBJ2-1	TGTGCCTGGAGTGACCTTGACAGGGAAGCGAATGAGCAGTTCTTC	CAWSDLDREANEQFF
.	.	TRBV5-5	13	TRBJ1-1	TGTGCCAGCAGCTTGGTCTCACGTCTAGAAGCTTTCTTT	CASSLVSRLEAFF
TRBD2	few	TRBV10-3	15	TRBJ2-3	TGTGCCATCAGTGGGGGACTAAATGATGGAGATACGCAGTATTTT	CAISGGLNDGDTQYF
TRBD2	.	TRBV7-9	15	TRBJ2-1	TGTGCCAGCAGCTTAGTTCGCGGGGGGGCCAATGAGCAGTTCTTC	CASSLVRGGANEQFF
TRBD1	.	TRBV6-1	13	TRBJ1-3	TGTGCCAGCACGACAGGGTCTGGAAACACCATATATTTT	CASTTGSGNTIYF
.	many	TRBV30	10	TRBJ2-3	TGTGCCTGGGGGGCCATGACGCAGTATTTT	CAWGAMTQYF
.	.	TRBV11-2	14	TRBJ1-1	TGTGCCAGCAGCTTAGATCTAGGAGACACTGAAGCTTTCTTT	CASSLDLGDTEAFF
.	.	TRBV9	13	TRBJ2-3	TGTGCCAGCTCCAGCGCGGGTACAGATACGCAGTATTTT	CASSSAGTDTQYF
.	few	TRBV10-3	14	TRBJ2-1	TGTGCCAGCAGTTACGGCGGAGCGGACAATGAGCAGTTCTTC	CASSYGGADNEQFF
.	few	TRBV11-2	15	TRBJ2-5	TGTGCCAGCAGCCGGGACCTCAGGGGCCAAGAGACCCAGTACTTC	CASSRDLRGQETQYF
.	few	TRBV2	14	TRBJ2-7	TGTGCCAGCAGTGAAGACAGAAACTCCTACGAGCAGTACTTC	CASSEDRNSYEQYF
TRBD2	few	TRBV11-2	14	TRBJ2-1	TGTGCCAGCAGCTCGATCAGAGGGGGACTAGCGGTGTTCTTC	CASSSIRGGLAVFF
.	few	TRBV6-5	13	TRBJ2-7	TGTGCCAGCAGTTACTCGAACAGCAACGAGCAGTACTTC	CASSYSNSNEQYF
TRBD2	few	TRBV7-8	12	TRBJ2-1	TGTGCCAGCAGCTGGGAGCGGGGCGGGCAGTTCTTC	CASSWERGGQFF
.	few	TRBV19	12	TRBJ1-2	TGTGCCAGTAGTATAACAGACTATGGCTACACCTTC	CASSITDYGYTF
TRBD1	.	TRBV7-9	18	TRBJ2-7	TGTGCCAGCAGCTCGATAAAGTGGAACCGGGACAGGGTCGACGAGCAGTACTTC	CASSSIKWNRDRVDEQYF
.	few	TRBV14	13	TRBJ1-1	TGTGCCAGCAGAAAGGACAGTTACACTGAAGCTTTCTTT	CASRKDSYTEAFF
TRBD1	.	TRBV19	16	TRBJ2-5	TGTGCCAGTAGTCCTACGACAGGGAACCCGATTGAGACCCAGTACTTC	CASSPTTGNPIETQYF
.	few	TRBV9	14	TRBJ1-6	TGTGCCAGCAGCTCCAGCGTAGACGGGGGACCCCTCCACTTT	CASSSSVDGGPLHF
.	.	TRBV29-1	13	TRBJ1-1	TGCAGCGTTAGCGACAGAATGAACACTGAAGCTTTCTTT	CSVSDRMNTEAFF
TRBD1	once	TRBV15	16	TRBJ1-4	TGTGCCACCACCCGACAGGGGGGAGGCACTAATGAAAAACTGTTTTTT	CATTRQGGGTNEKLFF
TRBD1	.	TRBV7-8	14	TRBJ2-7	TGTGCCAGCAGCTTAGCTACAGGGGTTGGCGAGCAGTACTTC	CASSLATGVGEQYF
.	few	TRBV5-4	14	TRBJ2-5	TGTGCCAGCAGCTTAGCGGACAGTCAAGAGACCCAGTACTTC	CASSLADSQETQYF
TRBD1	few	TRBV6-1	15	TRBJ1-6	TGTGCCAGCAGCCTACAGGGGTACGATGCTTCACCCCTCCACTTT	CASSLQGYDASPLHF
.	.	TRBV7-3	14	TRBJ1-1	TGTGCCAGCAGCTCTAATCACCCAGGGGAAGGCGCTTTCTTT	CASSSNHPGEGAFF
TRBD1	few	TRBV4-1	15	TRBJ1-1	TGCGCCAGCAGCCACCCGCCACGAAGACAGGGAGAAGCTTTCTTT	CASSHPPRRQGEAFF
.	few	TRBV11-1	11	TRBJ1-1	TGTGCCAGCAGCTCCAGGGGTGAAGCTTTCTTT	CASSSRGEAFF
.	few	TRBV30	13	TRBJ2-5	TGTGCCTGGAGTGCGGGGGTGACAGAGACCCAGTACTTC	CAWSAGVTETQYF
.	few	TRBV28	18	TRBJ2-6	TGTGCCAGCAGTTTTCCCTCAAGGTCTAGCTCTGGGGCCAACGTCCTGACTTTC	CASSFPSRSSSGANVLTF
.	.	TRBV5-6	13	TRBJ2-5	TGTGCCAGCAGCTTAAGACAGTTAGAGACCCAGTACTTC	CASSLRQLETQYF
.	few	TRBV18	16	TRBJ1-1	TGTGCCAGCTCACCCCTGGGGGGAACGCTAGTGACTGAAGCTTTCTTT	CASSPLGGTLVTEAFF
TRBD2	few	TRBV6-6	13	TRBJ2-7	TGTGCCAGCAATGGGCGGGGGAAATACGAGCAGTACTTC	CASNGRGKYEQYF
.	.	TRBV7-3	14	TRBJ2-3	TGTGCCAGCAGCTTAGGCAGGGGCACAGATACGCAGTATTTT	CASSLGRGTDTQYF
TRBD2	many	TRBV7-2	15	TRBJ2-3	TGTGCCAGCAGCCGCGGGGGGGCCCGCACAGATACGCAGTATTTT	CASSRGGARTDTQYF
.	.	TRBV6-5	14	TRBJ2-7	TGTGCCATAGCCGGGACACCGGACTCCTACGAGCAGTACTTC	CAIAGTPDSYEQYF
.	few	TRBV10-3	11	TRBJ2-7	TGTGCCATCAGTGAGGCTAACGAGCAGTACTTC	CAISEANEQYF
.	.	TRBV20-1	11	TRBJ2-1	TGCAGTGCTAGACTAGTCTATGAGCAGTTCTTC	CSARLVYEQFF
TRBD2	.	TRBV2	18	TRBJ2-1	TGTGCCAGCAGGCACAGGACTAGCGGCACGAGCTCCTACAATGAGCAGTTCTTC	CASRHRTSGTSSYNEQFF